Detailed here is one TCR beta chain. The study recruited people aged 18 to 89 years across under 25 US areas. Cohorts were assigned according to the clinical history that participants reported. This entry is derived from a study of blood T cell repertoires in COVID-19. Study overall: Donors in the United States, Italy and Spain gave samples during acute or convalescent COVID-19.

The CDR3 loop spans 17 amino acids. V dropped 6 bases and J dropped 0; count of bases not matched to a gene: 12. From germline, CDR1 is MDHEN and CDR2 SYDVKM. Original analysis: Reference gene primer amplification gave nucleated cell count estimates. This table comes from immunoSEQ multiplex PCR, and its TCRdb copy is limited to in-frame clones, with some not included. That table is the source of V, J and clone size, and D and trimming were worked out from the DNA. This sample yields 300,000 to 350,000 clones, of which 80% to 90% are seen a single time; just under 9% belongs to the top ten. This receptor was identified in a woman under 30 who had recovered from COVID-19. The specimen was PBMCs or T cells enriched from blood (not recorded which). J is TRBJ1-1 and V is TRBV28; 8 bases match TRBD1. CDR3 bases: TGTGCCAGCAGAGCACTACCCGGACAGGGATTGAACACTGAAGCTTTCTTT. This codes for CASRALPGQGLNTEAFF.